What follows are 29 T cell receptor beta chains derived from one specimen sequenced in a study of coeliac disease. Study results and caveats: Active celiac intraepithelial and lamina propria samples had lower TRB and TRG clonality than control samples.

The antigens these receptors bind are not known. Method: immunoSEQ multiplex PCR; TCRdb's copy keeps in-frame clones and lacks some. Of 3,600 or so clones listed, roughly 70% are singletons. The sequencing sample was made of intraepithelial lymphocytes from the gut. The receptors were sampled from a woman aged 60 to 75 with active celiac disease.

CDR3 bases: TGTGCCAGCAGCTTAAGGGGGCCCGACCTCCACAATGAGCAGTTCTTC. This translates into CASSLRGPDLHNEQFF. The chain is built from TRBV7-2 and TRBJ2-1, with 7 bases fitting TRBD1. Germline CDR1 SGHTA, CDR2 FQGNSA. The CDR3 runs to 16 residues. With V trimmed by 2 bases and J by 5 bases, 9 bases remained unmatched.

The sample holds one count of this clone. V and J are TRBV27 and TRBJ2-5, with 11 nucleotides matching TRBD2. The germline CDR1 and CDR2 sequences are MNHEY and SMNVEV (reference sequence). This CDR3 is 14 amino acids long. V shed 9 bases and J 14 bases; nucleotides not matched to a gene: 17. The CDR3 protein is CASRPGTSGSEGYF. CDR3 nucleotides: TGTGCCAGTCGACCCGGGACTAGCGGTTCCGAGGGTTACTTC.

The chain uses TRBV5-1 and TRBJ1-2; D remains unclear. Germline values: CDR1 SGHRS, CDR2 YFSETQ. The ends were cut back, 2 bases at V and 0 bases at J, with 11 bases in the middle. This CDR3 comprises 15 residues. The CDR3 DNA reads as TGCGCCAGCAGCTTCGTGGGCAGGACTAACTATGGCTACACCTTC. The encoded protein is CASSFVGRTNYGYTF.

The chain links TRBV28 to TRBJ1-5; no clear D. Germline lookup yields CDR1 MDHEN and CDR2 SYDVKM. The CDR3 runs to 15 residues. Trimming left V 0 bases short and J 3 bases short, with 9 bases between. The CDR3 region is CASSLWGGINQPQHF. CDR3 nucleotides: TGTGCCAGCAGTTTATGGGGAGGGATCAATCAGCCCCAGCATTTT.

This clone came up a few times. The genes are TRBV7-8 and TRBJ1-3; D is undetermined. The CDR3 is 16 amino acids. CDR1 and CDR2 from the germline V gene are SGHVS and FQNEAQ. The V end lost 5 bases, the J end lost 0 bases, and 14 bases lay between the germline ends. The CDR3 loop is CASSLQSWSSGNTIYF. The DNA for the CDR3 is TGTGCCAGCAGCCTACAATCATGGAGCTCTGGAAACACCATATATTTT.

The V gene is TRBV4-3, the J gene TRBJ2-3, with 7 bases aligning to TRBD2. The CDR3 length is 16 residues. J was trimmed by 0 bases and V by 4 bases; bases with no gene match: 7. Germline V gives CDR1 LGHNA, CDR2 YSLEER. CDR3 in amino acids: CASSPRLAASTDTQYF. The CDR3 DNA follows: TGCGCCAGCAGCCCCCGTCTAGCGGCTAGCACAGATACGCAGTATTTT.

The chain couples TRBV7-2 to TRBJ2-7, with 7 positions matching TRBD1. Trimming removed 4 bases from V and 4 bases from J; junction bases left unmatched: 7. Germline loops: CDR1 SGHTA, CDR2 FQGNSA. The length of the CDR3 is 14 residues. CDR3 in DNA: TGTGCCAGCAGCTCCAACAGGGGCGGGTACGAGCAGTACTTC. Protein product: CASSSNRGGYEQYF.

This clone was seen only a few times. V usage is TRBV4-1 and J usage is TRBJ2-1; D is uncertain. CDR1 and CDR2 from the germline V gene are MGHRA and YSYEKL. Trimming took 1 base from V and 3 from J, leaving 4 bases between them. The length of the CDR3 is 13 residues. The CDR3 coding sequence is TGCGCCAGCAGCCAAGCCAGCTACAATGAGCAGTTCTTC. This gives the protein CASSQASYNEQFF.

This clone was counted between two and nine times. Written as DNA, the CDR3 is TGTGCCAGCAGCGCTCAAGCGGGGGGAAGCTCTGGGGCCAACGTCCTGACTTTC. The encoded protein is CASSAQAGGSSGANVLTF. This chain links TRBV9 with TRBJ2-6; 9 positions match TRBD2. Losses at the gene ends were 3 bases for V and 0 bases for J; bases not matched to a gene: 7. Germline V gives CDR1 SGDLS, CDR2 YYNGEE. This CDR3 has 18 residues.

This clone has just a few counts. The chain uses TRBV25-1 and TRBJ2-5; D might be TRBD2 (5 bases). The germline V gene has CDR1 MGHDK and CDR2 SYGVNS. The V end lost 1 base, the J end lost 4 bases, and 13 bases lay between the germline ends. The CDR3 length is 15 residues. CDR3 sequence reads: CASSEFTVRVETQYF. DNA of the CDR3: TGTGCCAGCAGTGAATTCACCGTGAGGGTAGAGACCCAGTACTTC.

Details on this clone: The sample holds other DNA sequences that translate to the same CDR3. CDR3 loop: CASRGEGVDNSPLHF. The CDR3, as DNA: TGTGCCAGCCGTGGGGAGGGGGTAGATAATTCACCCCTCCACTTT. The chain couples TRBV13 to TRBJ1-6; D possibly corresponds to TRBD1 (6 bases). The CDR3 totals 15 residues. CDR1 and CDR2 (germline): PRHDT, FYEKMQ (reference sequence). Trimming left V 8 bases short and J 5 bases short, with 16 bases between.

This clone has only a few counts. J is TRBJ1-1 and V is TRBV29-1; D perhaps matches TRBD1 (5 bases). V lost 3 bases, J lost 0 bases, and 8 bases lay in between. The CDR3 is 13 amino acids. Germline V CDR1 and CDR2: SQVTM, ANQGSEA. DNA of the CDR3: TGCAGCGTTGACACAGGAGTGAACACTGAAGCTTTCTTT. Its protein product is CSVDTGVNTEAFF. Variable domain in full (rest from reference TRBV29-1 and TRBJ1-1): SAVISQKPSRDICQRGTSLTIQCQVDSQVTMMFWYRQQPGQSLTLIATANQGSEATYESGFVIDKFPISRPNLTFSTLTVSNMSPEDSSIYLCSVDTGVNTEAFFGQGTRLTVV.

This clone appeared a single time. This chain uses TRBV12-5 with TRBJ2-1; the D is unclear. V lost 5 bases and J lost 9, with 8 bases in between. CDR3 length: 11 residues. Germline V lookup: CDR1 LGHNT, CDR2 FRNRAP. The CDR3 here is CASGLRCEQFF. In nucleotides, the CDR3 is TGTGCTAGTGGTCTGAGATGTGAGCAGTTCTTC.

The chain carries TRBV7-3 and TRBJ2-2, with D possibly being TRBD2 (5 bases). The CDR3 runs to 12 residues. The ends were cut back, 5 bases at V and 6 bases at J, with 7 bases in the middle. Looked up from germline, CDR1 is SGHTA and CDR2 is FQGTGA. The CDR3 bases are TGTGCCAGCAGCCCCGGGGCCGGGGAGCTGTTTTTT. Translating it yields CASSPGAGELFF.

This clone was counted between two and nine times. The rearrangement joins TRBV7-6 to TRBJ2-1; 10 positions agree with TRBD2. The germline V gene has CDR1 SGHVS and CDR2 FNYEAQ. With V trimmed by 5 bases and J by 4 bases, 8 bases remained unmatched. This CDR3 spans 16 amino acids. DNA for the CDR3: TGTGCCAGCAGCCTGACAGCGGGAGGGCCTTACAATGAGCAGTTCTTC. Protein product: CASSLTAGGPYNEQFF.

This CDR3 reads CASSSRAGAIEETQYF. The CDR3 bases are TGCGCCAGCAGTTCTAGGGCGGGGGCGATCGAGGAGACCCAGTACTTC. V and J are TRBV5-1 and TRBJ2-5; the D gene is possibly TRBD2 (7 bases). The CDR3 loop spans 16 amino acids. Looked up from germline, CDR1 is SGHRS and CDR2 is YFSETQ. V gave up 5 bases and J gave up 5 bases, with 22 bases separating them. Full variable domain (missing parts from reference TRBV5-1 and TRBJ2-5): KAGVTQTPRYLIKTRGQQVTLSCSPISGHRSVSWYQQTPGQGLQFLFEYFSETQRNKGNFPGRFSGRQFSNSRSEMNVSTLELGDSALYLCASSSRAGAIEETQYFGPGTRLLVL.

By sample fraction, this clone is large. This chain joins TRBV28 and TRBJ1-3, with TRBD1 matching over 10 bases. CDR1 and CDR2 (germline): MDHEN, SYDVKM. The CDR3 covers 14 residues. V trimming: 2 bases; J trimming: 8 bases; junction bases outside the gene matches: 3. CDR3 coding DNA: TGTGCCAGCAGTTTACCCGGACAGGGGGACACCATATATTTT. It translates to CASSLPGQGDTIYF. Full variable domain (missing parts from reference TRBV28 and TRBJ1-3): DVKVTQSSRYLVKRTGEKVFLECVQDMDHENMFWYRQDPGLGLRLIYFSYDVKMKEKGDIPEGYSVSREKKERFSLILESASTNQTSMYLCASSLPGQGDTIYFGEGSWLTVV.

The chain combines TRBV23-1 with TRBJ2-7, with 7 bases aligning to TRBD2. TRBV23-1 is sorted into the ORF group, with uncertain function. The CDR3 extends over 16 amino acids. V trimming: 2 bases; J trimming: 2 bases; junction bases outside the gene matches: 9. The CDR3: CASSQRGGSRTYEQYF. The CDR3, as DNA: TGCGCCAGCAGTCAACGAGGCGGGAGCCGAACCTACGAGCAGTACTTC.

The chain recombines TRBV7-3 with TRBJ2-1; the D is unclear. The CDR3 runs 15 residues. CDR1 and CDR2 from the germline V gene are SGHTA and FQGTGA. Trimming took off 4 bases at V and 0 bases at J, with 10 bases between the two ends. The CDR3 loop reads CASSSPESSYNEQFF. In DNA, the CDR3 is TGTGCCAGCAGCTCCCCGGAGAGCTCCTACAATGAGCAGTTCTTC.

This chain connects TRBV4-2 to TRBJ2-5; D is unclear. The better agreement between TRBJ2-7 and the DNA end casts doubt on the J call. Germline CDR1 and CDR2: LGHNA and YNFKEQ. The CDR3 covers 13 residues. CDR3 loop: CASSQVGQYEQYF. CDR3 in DNA: TGTGCCAGCAGCCAAGTTGGGCAGTACGAGCAGTACTTC.

This rearrangement joins TRBV6-1 to TRBJ1-2; D gene uncertain. The CDR3 contains 13 residues. CDR1 is MNHNS, CDR2 SASEGT, per germline. Trimming took 2 bases from V and 2 from J, leaving 6 bases between them. The CDR3 reads CASSEPRNYGYTF. Written as DNA, the CDR3 is TGTGCCAGCAGTGAACCCAGGAACTATGGCTACACCTTC.

The gene calls are TRBV18 and TRBJ2-7; possibly TRBD1 for D (5 bases). The CDR3 is 14 residues long. Trimming removed 0 bases from V and 2 bases from J, with 8 bases in between. Germline V CDR1 and CDR2: KGHSH, LQKENI. The chain's CDR3 is CASSPPGLTYEQYF. DNA for the CDR3: TGTGCCAGCTCACCACCGGGGCTAACCTACGAGCAGTACTTC.

The chain couples TRBV4-1 to TRBJ2-3; 7 bases fit TRBD2. The CDR3 totals 16 residues. CDR1 MGHRA and CDR2 YSYEKL come from the germline V gene. Trimming at V came to 0 bases and at J to 3 bases, leaving 6 bases not matched to a gene. The CDR3 DNA is TGCGCCAGCAGCCAAGAAGGAAGCGGGGCGACAGATACGCAGTATTTT. Translated, it gives CASSQEGSGATDTQYF.

V gene TRBV18 combines with J gene TRBJ1-5, with 9 nucleotides matching TRBD1. Germline loops: CDR1 KGHSH, CDR2 LQKENI. The CDR3 is 15 residues long. Trimming removed 2 bases from V and 7 bases from J; junction bases left unmatched: 6. The CDR3 here is CASSPKTGGDQPQHF. Here the CDR3 DNA reads TGTGCCAGCTCACCAAAGACAGGGGGGGACCAGCCCCAGCATTTT. Combining the CDR3 with reference TRBV18 and TRBJ1-5 gives the whole variable domain NAGVMQNPRHLVRRRGQEARLRCSPMKGHSHVYWYRQLPEEGLKFMVYLQKENIIDESGMPKERFSAEFPKEGPSILRIQQVVRGDSAAYFCASSPKTGGDQPQHFGDGTRLSIL.

The V call is TRBV29-1, the J call TRBJ2-3, with TRBD2 as a possible D gene (7 bases). Deletions cut 6 bases from V and 0 bases from J, with 13 bases between. CDR1 and CDR2 (germline): SQVTM, ANQGSEA. This CDR3 has 14 amino acids. The CDR3: CSVAGGLSTDTQYF. The CDR3, as DNA: TGCAGCGTAGCCGGGGGGCTTAGCACAGATACGCAGTATTTT.

The chain has TRBV7-2 and TRBJ2-7, with D perhaps TRBD2 (7 bases). Germline CDR1 and CDR2: SGHTA and FQGNSA. The CDR3 length is 14 residues. Deletions cut 0 bases from V and 3 bases from J, with 9 bases between. CDR3: CASSLAGGGYEQYF. The CDR3 coding sequence is TGTGCCAGCAGCTTAGCAGGGGGGGGCTACGAGCAGTACTTC.

This clone came up a few times. The chain carries TRBV19 and TRBJ1-6; the D gene is possibly TRBD1 (5 bases). Between the trimmed V and J ends, which lost 4 bases and 5 bases, there was a span of 12 bases. The CDR3 spans 15 residues. Germline values: CDR1 LNHDA, CDR2 SQIVND (reference sequence). The CDR3 protein is CASSNQGLNNSPLHF. The CDR3 DNA reads as TGTGCCAGTAGTAACCAGGGACTAAATAATTCACCCCTCCACTTT.

The chain joins TRBV7-2 to TRBJ2-4; D is possibly TRBD2 (6 bases). Germline CDR1 reads SGHTA; CDR2 reads FQGNSA. The CDR3 length is 13 residues. V shed 11 bases and J shed 1 base, with 12 bases lying between them. CDR3 DNA sequence: TGTGCCTCGGGGGAGCTTGCCAAAAACATTCAGTACTTC. Translating gives CASGELAKNIQYF.

The J gene is TRBJ1-5, the V gene TRBV2, with TRBD1 as a possible D gene (5 bases). Trimming removed 6 bases at V and 6 bases at J, with 12 bases between. Germline CDR1 and CDR2: SNHLY and FYNNEI. The CDR3 is 13 residues long. The CDR3 sequence: CASRGGVSQPQHF. The CDR3 nucleotides read TGTGCCAGCAGGGGGGGGGTCTCTCAGCCCCAGCATTTT.